The entry below gives a single T cell receptor beta chain sequence along with its context. Its antigen is unidentified. A read error may be the cause here, since a much bigger clone is one base away. The sample is drawn from a study of glioma-infiltrating T cells. Study-wide findings and caveats: Gliomas, especially low-grade, showed above-expected tissue-blood divergence; non-neoplastic patients showed below.

The iRepertoire nested amplicon-rescue multiplex PCR amplified TCR alpha and beta CDR3s from RNA. Tissue mRNA or PBMC total RNA, 100-400 ng, went into one-step reverse transcription and amplification. TCRdb used MiXCR to reprocess the multiplex PCR reads, holding one entry per CDR3 protein. The sample shows under 20,000 distinct CDR3 sequences, nearly 60% of them seen only once. The sequenced material came from glioma tissue, nonneoplastic brain tissue, or PBMCs (not recorded which). This receptor was obtained from a human donor with low-grade glioma or glioblastoma, undergoing nonglioma brain surgery, or in good health (not recorded which).

The CDR3 DNA is TGTGCCGGCAGTTTCGGCCTCTCTGGAAACACCATATATTTT. Its protein product is CAGSFGLSGNTIYF. The rearrangement links TRBV12-3 or TRBV12-4 to TRBJ1-3, with D unclear. This CDR3 is 14 amino acids long.